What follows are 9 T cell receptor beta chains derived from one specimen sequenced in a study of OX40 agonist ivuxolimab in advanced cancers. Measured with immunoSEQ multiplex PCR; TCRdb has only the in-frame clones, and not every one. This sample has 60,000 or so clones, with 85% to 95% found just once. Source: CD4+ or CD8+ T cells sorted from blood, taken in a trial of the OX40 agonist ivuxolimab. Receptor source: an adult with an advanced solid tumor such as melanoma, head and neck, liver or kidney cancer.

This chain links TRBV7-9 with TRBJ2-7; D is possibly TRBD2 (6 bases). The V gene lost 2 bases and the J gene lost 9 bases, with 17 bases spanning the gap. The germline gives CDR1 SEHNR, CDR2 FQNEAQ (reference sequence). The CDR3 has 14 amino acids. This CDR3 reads CASSLPHGSDGQYF. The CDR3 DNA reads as TGTGCCAGCAGCTTACCCCACGGGAGCGACGGGCAGTACTTC.

The CDR3 spells CASSLGGTASYEQYF. CDR3 sequence (DNA): TGTGCCAGCAGTTTAGGCGGGACCGCTTCCTACGAGCAGTACTTC. The rearrangement links TRBV27 to TRBJ2-7; D is perhaps TRBD2 (6 bases). Germline V lookup: CDR1 MNHEY, CDR2 SMNVEV (reference sequence). Trimming pared 2 bases from V and 1 base from J, leaving 12 bases between. This CDR3 has 15 amino acids.

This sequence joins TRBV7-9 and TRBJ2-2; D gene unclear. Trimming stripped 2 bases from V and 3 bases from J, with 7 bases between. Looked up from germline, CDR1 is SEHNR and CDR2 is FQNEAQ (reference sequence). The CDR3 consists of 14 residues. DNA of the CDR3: TGTGCCAGCAGCTTAATCTTGGACACCGGGGAGCTGTTTTTT. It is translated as CASSLILDTGELFF.

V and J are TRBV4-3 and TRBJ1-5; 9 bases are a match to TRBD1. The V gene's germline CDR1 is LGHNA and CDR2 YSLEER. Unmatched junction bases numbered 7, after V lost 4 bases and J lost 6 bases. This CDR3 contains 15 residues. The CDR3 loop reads CASSLGTGSGQPQHF. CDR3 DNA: TGCGCCAGCAGCCTGGGGACAGGGTCGGGTCAGCCCCAGCATTTT.

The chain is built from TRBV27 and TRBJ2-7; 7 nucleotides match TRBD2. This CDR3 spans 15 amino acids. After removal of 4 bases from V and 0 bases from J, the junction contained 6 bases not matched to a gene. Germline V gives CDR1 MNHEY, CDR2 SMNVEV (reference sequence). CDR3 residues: CASSSAGPSSYEQYF. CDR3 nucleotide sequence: TGTGCCAGCAGTTCAGCGGGGCCGAGCTCCTACGAGCAGTACTTC.

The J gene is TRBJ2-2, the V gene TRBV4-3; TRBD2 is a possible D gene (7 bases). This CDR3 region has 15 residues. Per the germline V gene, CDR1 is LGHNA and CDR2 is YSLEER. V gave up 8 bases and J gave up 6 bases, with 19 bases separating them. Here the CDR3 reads CASSPTGGAPGELFF. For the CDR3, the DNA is TGCGCCAGCTCACCGACGGGGGGCGCACCCGGGGAGCTGTTTTTT.

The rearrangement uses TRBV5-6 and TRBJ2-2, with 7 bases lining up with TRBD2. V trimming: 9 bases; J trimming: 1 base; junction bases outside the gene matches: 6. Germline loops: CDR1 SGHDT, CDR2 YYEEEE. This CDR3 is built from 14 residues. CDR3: CATHPGGNTGELFF. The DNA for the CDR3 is TGTGCCACCCACCCGGGGGGGAACACCGGGGAGCTGTTTTTT.

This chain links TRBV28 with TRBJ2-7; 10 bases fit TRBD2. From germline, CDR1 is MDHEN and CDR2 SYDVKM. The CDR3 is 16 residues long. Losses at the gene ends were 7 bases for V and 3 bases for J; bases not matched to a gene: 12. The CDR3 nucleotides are TGTGCCAGCACCACCCTGGGAAGGACTAGCGGCTACGAGCAGTACTTC. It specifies CASTTLGRTSGYEQYF.

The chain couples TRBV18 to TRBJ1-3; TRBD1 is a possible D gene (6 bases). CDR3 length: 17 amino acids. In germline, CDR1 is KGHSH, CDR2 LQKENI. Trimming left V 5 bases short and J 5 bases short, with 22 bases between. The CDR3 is CASSSTGSQGRRNTIYF. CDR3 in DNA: TGTGCCAGCTCATCAACAGGTTCACAGGGTCGGAGAAACACCATATATTTT.